This T cell receptor (beta chain) came from a study of blood T cell repertoires in COVID-19. Study overall: Spain, Italy and the United States supplied samples that represented acute and convalescent COVID-19. The cDNA or gDNA used as material had been derived from T cells, B-cell-depleted T cells, or PBMCs.

Authors' analysis steps: Reference gene primer amplification yielded estimated nucleated cell counts. TCRdb's copy holds only in-frame clones and misses some; the assay was immunoSEQ multiplex PCR. The V and J calls and clone size are taken from that table; D and trimming were inferred from the DNA. This sample has about 250,000 clones; 65% to 90% occur once, and the top ten carry roughly 4.6%. CDR1 and CDR2 from the germline V gene are SGHRS and YFSETQ. This CDR3 is 14 amino acids long. V was cut by 5 bases and J by 7 bases, with 15 bases left in between. What was sequenced was peripheral blood. This sequence joins TRBV5-1 and TRBJ2-2; a weak D match, TRBD1 (5 bases). The sequence derives from a woman aged 80 or over with active or convalescent COVID-19. The CDR3 is CASRATRADGELFF. The CDR3 DNA reads TGCGCCAGCAGGGCTACCAGGGCGGACGGGGAGCTGTTTTTT. The whole variable domain, remainder taken from reference TRBV5-1 and TRBJ2-2, is KAGVTQTPRYLIKTRGQQVTLSCSPISGHRSVSWYQQTPGQGLQFLFEYFSETQRNKGNFPGRFSGRQFSNSRSEMNVSTLELGDSALYLCASRATRADGELFFGEGSRLTVL.